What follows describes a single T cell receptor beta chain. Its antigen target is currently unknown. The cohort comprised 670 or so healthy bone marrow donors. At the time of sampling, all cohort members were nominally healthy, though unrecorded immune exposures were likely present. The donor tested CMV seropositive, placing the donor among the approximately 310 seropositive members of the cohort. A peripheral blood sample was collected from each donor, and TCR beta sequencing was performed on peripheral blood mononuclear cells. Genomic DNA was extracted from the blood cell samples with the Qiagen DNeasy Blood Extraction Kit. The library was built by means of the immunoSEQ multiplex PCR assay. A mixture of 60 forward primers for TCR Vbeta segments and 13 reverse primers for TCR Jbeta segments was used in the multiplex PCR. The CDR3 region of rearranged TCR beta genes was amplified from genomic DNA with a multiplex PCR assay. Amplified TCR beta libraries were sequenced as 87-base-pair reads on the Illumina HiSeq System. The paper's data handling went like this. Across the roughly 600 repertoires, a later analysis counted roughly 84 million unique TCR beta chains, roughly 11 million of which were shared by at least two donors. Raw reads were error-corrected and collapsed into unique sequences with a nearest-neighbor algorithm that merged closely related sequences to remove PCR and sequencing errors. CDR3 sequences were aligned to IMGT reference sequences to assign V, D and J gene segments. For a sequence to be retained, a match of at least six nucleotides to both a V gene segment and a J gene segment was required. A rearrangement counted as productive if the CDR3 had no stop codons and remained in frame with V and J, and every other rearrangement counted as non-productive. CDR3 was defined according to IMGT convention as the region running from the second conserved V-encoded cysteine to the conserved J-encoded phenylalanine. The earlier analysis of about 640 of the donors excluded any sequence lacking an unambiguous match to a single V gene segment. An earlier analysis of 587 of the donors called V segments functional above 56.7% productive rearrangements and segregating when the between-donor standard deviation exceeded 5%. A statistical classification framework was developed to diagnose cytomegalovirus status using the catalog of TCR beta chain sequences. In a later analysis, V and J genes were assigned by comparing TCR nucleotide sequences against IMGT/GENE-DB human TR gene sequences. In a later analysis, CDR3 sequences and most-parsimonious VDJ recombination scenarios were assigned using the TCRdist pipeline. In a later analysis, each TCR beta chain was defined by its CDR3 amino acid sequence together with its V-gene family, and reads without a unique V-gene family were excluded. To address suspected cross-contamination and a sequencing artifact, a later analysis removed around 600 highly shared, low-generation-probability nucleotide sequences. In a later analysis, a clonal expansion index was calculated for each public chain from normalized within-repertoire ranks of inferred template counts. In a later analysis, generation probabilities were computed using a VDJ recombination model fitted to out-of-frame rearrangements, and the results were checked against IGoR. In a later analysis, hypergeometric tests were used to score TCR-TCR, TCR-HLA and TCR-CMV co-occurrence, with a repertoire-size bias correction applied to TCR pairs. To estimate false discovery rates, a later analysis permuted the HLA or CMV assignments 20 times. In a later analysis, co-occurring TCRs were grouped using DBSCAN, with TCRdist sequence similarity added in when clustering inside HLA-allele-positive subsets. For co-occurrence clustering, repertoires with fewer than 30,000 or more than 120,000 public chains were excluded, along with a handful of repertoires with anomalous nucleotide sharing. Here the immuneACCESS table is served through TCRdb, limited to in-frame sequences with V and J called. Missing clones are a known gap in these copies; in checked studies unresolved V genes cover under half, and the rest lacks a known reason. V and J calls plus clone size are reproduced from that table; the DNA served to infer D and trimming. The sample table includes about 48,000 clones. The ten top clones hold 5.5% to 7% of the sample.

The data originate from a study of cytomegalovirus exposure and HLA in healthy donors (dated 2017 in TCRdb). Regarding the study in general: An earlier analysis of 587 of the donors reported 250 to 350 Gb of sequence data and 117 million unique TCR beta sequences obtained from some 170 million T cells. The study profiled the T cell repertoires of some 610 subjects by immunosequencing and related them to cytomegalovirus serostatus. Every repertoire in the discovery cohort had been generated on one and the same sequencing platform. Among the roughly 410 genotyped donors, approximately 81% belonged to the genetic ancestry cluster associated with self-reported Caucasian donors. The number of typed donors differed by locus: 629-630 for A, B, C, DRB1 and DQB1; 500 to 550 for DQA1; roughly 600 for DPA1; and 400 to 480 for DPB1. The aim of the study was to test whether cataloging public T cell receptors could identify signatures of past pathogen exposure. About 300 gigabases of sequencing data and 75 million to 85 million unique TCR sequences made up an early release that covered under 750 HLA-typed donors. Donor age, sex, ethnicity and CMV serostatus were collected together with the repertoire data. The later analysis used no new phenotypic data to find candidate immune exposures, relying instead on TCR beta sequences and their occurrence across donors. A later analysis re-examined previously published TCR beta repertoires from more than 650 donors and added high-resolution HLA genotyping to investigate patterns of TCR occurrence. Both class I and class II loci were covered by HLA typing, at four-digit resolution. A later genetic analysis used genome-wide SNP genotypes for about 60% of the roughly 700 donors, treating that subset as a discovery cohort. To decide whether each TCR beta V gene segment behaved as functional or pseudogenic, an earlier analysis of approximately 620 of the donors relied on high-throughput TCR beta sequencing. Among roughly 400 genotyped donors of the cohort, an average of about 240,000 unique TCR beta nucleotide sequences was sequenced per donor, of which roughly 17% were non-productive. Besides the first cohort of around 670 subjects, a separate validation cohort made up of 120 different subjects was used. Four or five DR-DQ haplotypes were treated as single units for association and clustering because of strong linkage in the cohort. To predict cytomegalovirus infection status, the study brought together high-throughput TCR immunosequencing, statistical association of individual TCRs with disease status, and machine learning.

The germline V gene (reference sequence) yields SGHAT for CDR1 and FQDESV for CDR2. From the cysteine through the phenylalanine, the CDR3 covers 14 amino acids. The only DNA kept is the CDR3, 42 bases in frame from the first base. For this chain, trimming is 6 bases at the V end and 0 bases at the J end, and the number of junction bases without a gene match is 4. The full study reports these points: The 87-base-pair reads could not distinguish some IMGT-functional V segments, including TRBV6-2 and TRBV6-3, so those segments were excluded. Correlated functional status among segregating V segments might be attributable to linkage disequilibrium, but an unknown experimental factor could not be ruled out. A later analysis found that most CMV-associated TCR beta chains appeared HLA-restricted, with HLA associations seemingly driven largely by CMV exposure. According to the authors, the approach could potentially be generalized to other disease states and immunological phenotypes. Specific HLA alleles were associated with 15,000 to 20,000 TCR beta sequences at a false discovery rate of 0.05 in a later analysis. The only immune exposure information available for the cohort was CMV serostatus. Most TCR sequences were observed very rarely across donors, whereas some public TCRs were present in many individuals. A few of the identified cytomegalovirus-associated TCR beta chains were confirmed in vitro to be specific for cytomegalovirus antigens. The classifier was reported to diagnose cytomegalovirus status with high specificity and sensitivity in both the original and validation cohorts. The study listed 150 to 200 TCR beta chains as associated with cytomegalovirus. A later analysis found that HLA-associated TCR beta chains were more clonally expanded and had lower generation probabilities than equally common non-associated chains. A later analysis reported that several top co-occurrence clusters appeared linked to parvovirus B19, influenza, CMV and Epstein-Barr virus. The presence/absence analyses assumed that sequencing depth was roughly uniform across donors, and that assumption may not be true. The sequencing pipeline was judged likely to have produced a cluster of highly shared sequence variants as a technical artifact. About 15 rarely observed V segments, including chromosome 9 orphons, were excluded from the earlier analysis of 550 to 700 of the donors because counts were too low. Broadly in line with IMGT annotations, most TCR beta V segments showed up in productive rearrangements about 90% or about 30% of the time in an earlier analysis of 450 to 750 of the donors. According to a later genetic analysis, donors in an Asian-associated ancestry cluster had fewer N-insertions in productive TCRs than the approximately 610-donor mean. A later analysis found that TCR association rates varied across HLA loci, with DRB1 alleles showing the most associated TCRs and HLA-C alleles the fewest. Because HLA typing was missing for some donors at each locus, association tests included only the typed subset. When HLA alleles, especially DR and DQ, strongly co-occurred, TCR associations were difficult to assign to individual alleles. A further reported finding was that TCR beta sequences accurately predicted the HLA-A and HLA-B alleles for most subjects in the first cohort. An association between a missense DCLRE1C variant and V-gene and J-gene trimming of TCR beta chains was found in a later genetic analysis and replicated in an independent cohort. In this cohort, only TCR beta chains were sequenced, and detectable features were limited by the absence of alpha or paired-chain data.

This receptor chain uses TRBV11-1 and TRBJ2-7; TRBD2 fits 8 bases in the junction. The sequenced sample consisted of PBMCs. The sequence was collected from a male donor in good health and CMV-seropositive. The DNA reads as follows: TGTGCCAGCAGTCGAGCGGGGGTCTCCTACGAGCAGTACTTC. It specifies CASSRAGVSYEQYF.